Below are 5 T cell receptor beta chains sequenced from a single sample in a study of shared clonotypes between healthy human individuals. CD45RO-negative CD8 cells positively selected for CCR7 made up the naive population, which excluded terminally differentiated effector memory CD45RA+ cells. Assay used: immunoSEQ multiplex PCR; TCRdb lists only in-frame clones, some missing. The sample lists about 590,000 clones, 95% to 96% occurring once. Material: naive CD8+ T cells sorted from blood. The source is a woman aged 25-40 years in good health.

The chain employs TRBV27 and TRBJ1-5; no clear D gene. The V gene lost 0 bases and the J gene lost 1 base, with 7 bases spanning the gap. The CDR3 consists of 15 residues. Germline-derived CDR1 and CDR2 are MNHEY and SMNVEV (reference sequence). This CDR3 reads CASSLSSGSNQPQHF. The CDR3 nucleotides read TGTGCCAGCAGTTTATCAAGTGGGAGCAATCAGCCCCAGCATTTT.

V and J are TRBV19 and TRBJ1-1; no clear D gene. The CDR3 contains 15 residues. Germline lookup yields CDR1 LNHDA and CDR2 SQIVND (reference sequence). The V end lost 3 bases, the J end lost 1 base, and 12 bases lay between the germline ends. In nucleotides, the CDR3 is TGTGCCAGTAGTATCGGGGATCCTTGGAACACTGAAGCTTTCTTT. Its protein is CASSIGDPWNTEAFF.

This clone was recorded only once. The chain uses TRBV5-4 and TRBJ2-3; no clear D. The CDR3 loop spans 13 amino acids. The germline V gene encodes CDR1 SGHNT and CDR2 YYREEE (reference sequence). Trimming pared 0 bases from V and 5 bases from J, leaving 7 bases between. Here the CDR3 reads CASSLDPEDTQYF. The DNA of the CDR3 is TGTGCCAGCAGCTTGGACCCCGAAGATACGCAGTATTTT. The full variable domain, with the rest looked up from reference TRBV5-4 and TRBJ2-3, is ETGVTQSPTHLIKTRGQQVTLRCSSQSGHNTVSWYQQALGQGPQFIFQYYREEENGRGNFPPRFSGLQFPNYSSELNVNALELDDSALYLCASSLDPEDTQYFGPGTRLTVL.

The chain employs TRBV6-5 and TRBJ1-5; D possibly corresponds to TRBD1 (5 bases). In germline, CDR1 is MNHEY, CDR2 SVGAGI. This CDR3 comprises 15 residues. The ends were cut back, 7 bases at V and 1 base at J, with 14 bases in the middle. CDR3 DNA: TGTGCCAGCATGGGGGAGGGGATAAGCAATCAGCCCCAGCATTTT. Encoded protein: CASMGEGISNQPQHF.

The chain couples TRBV7-9 to TRBJ2-7; 8 bases line up with TRBD1. The CDR3 spans 17 residues. V was clipped by 3 bases and J by 2 bases; unmatched bases: 12. CDR1 is SEHNR and CDR2 is FQNEAQ in the germline V gene (reference sequence). CDR3 region: CASSFDRGPGRPYEQYF. DNA of the CDR3: TGTGCCAGCAGCTTTGACAGGGGTCCGGGCCGCCCCTACGAGCAGTACTTC.